This is a list of T cell receptor beta chains from one sample in a study of chemoradiotherapy in HPV16-positive cancers. This table comes from immunoSEQ multiplex PCR, and its TCRdb copy is limited to in-frame clones, with some not included. The table lists tens of thousands of clones, approximately 88% of them singletons. This specimen consisted of blood, obtained from a patient who underwent chemoradiotherapy. Receptors originate from a human donor with HPV-associated anogenital cancer. CDR3s include the opening cysteine and the closing phenylalanine or tryptophan. The D gene is left open where the match is weak. Size values are once, few and many counts, or a class for expanded clones, and some rows have none.

j_call clone_size d_call cdr3_length v_call cdr3_nt cdr3_aa
TRBJ2-7 - - 14 TRBV7-8 TGTGCCAGCAGCTTAGCCGACTACGGATACGAGCAGTACTTC CASSLADYGYEQYF
TRBJ1-6 - - 14 TRBV2 TGTGCCAGCAGTGAAAGACCAGGGGTTTCACCCCTCCACTTT CASSERPGVSPLHF
TRBJ1-4 - - 14 TRBV7-9 TGTGCCAGCAGCTTAGCGCACGGCAATGAAAAACTGTTTTTT CASSLAHGNEKLFF
TRBJ1-5 - - 15 TRBV7-9 TGTGCCAGCAGCTTAGACCCGGGGCCTTATCAGCCCCAGCATTTT CASSLDPGPYQPQHF
TRBJ2-5 - - 14 TRBV2 TGTGCCAGCAGTGAGCAGGCGGGGCAAGAGACCCAGTACTTC CASSEQAGQETQYF
TRBJ1-2 - - 11 TRBV30 TGTGCCTGGAGCCAGGGGTATGGCTACACCTTC CAWSQGYGYTF
TRBJ1-1 - - 15 TRBV9 TGTGCCAGCAGCGTAGCCGGCAGACAGAACACTGAAGCTTTCTTT CASSVAGRQNTEAFF
TRBJ2-2 - - 14 TRBV6-1 TGTGCCAGCCGGAAACAGACGAACACCGGGGAGCTGTTTTTT CASRKQTNTGELFF
TRBJ1-1 - TRBD1 16 TRBV6-1 TGTGCCAGCAGTGAAGCAGGGGGCAGGGTGAACACTGAAGCTTTCTTT CASSEAGGRVNTEAFF
TRBJ1-1 - - 16 TRBV5-6 TGTGCCAGCAGCTTGGGTATCGGGGTTATGAACACTGAAGCTTTCTTT CASSLGIGVMNTEAFF
TRBJ1-2 - TRBD1 16 TRBV7-9 TGTGCCAGCAGCTTAGGAGGAGACAGGGGGAACTATGGCTACACCTTC CASSLGGDRGNYGYTF
TRBJ1-2 once - 14 TRBV6-6 TGTGCCAGCAGTTACTCTTCAAGGGTCGAAGGCTACACCTTC CASSYSSRVEGYTF
TRBJ1-2 - - 15 TRBV7-9 TGTGCCAGCAGCTTAGAGGGAGGAGCTAACTATGGCTACACCTTC CASSLEGGANYGYTF
TRBJ2-2 few - 12 TRBV10-3 TGTGCCATCTGGGTTTCGACCGGGGAGCTGTTTTTT CAIWVSTGELFF
TRBJ2-7 - TRBD1 15 TRBV5-8 TGTGCCAGCAGCTCAGGACAGGGGCCTACCTACGAGCAGTACTTC CASSSGQGPTYEQYF
TRBJ2-1 - TRBD1 12 TRBV28 TGTGCCAGCGCAGGGGGCATAGGTGAGCAGTTCTTC CASAGGIGEQFF
TRBJ1-1 few - 15 TRBV5-1 TGCGCCAGCAGCTCTACAGGGATGGGAAACACTGAAGCTTTCTTT CASSSTGMGNTEAFF
TRBJ2-1 - TRBD1 15 TRBV5-6 TGTGCCAGCAGCTTAGAGACAGGGGGCTACAATGAGCAGTTCTTC CASSLETGGYNEQFF
TRBJ2-2 - - 14 TRBV5-8 TGTGCCAGCAGCTTGTCCCCGGGCACCGGGGAGCTGTTTTTT CASSLSPGTGELFF
TRBJ1-1 few - 15 TRBV30 TGTGCCTGGAGTGGCCGGTTAGGCTTGAACACTGAAGCTTTCTTT CAWSGRLGLNTEAFF
TRBJ1-1 few - 15 TRBV9 TGTGCCAGCAGCGTAGATCTGTTCAGGAACACTGAAGCTTTCTTT CASSVDLFRNTEAFF
TRBJ2-3 - TRBD2 16 TRBV5-4 TGTGCCAGCAGTGGGGGACTAGCGGGAAGCTTGTCGGCGCAGTATTTT CASSGGLAGSLSAQYF
TRBJ2-3 - - 14 TRBV10-2 TGCGCCAGCAGTGCCGCGCTTCGCACAGATACGCAGTATTTT CASSAALRTDTQYF
TRBJ1-2 - - 14 TRBV5-1 TGCGCCAGCAGCTTGGGCAGGGAGGGCTATGGCTACACCTTC CASSLGREGYGYTF
TRBJ2-1 - TRBD1 14 TRBV4-1 TGCGCCAGCAGCCGATGGACAGGCTACAATGAGCAGTTCTTC CASSRWTGYNEQFF
TRBJ2-3 - TRBD2 16 TRBV14 TGTGCCAGCAGCCAAGTAGGAGCGGGGGCAGGAGATACGCAGTATTTT CASSQVGAGAGDTQYF
TRBJ1-1 - - 12 TRBV7-8 TGTGCCAGCAGCTTCACGGACACTGAAGCTTTCTTT CASSFTDTEAFF
TRBJ2-3 - TRBD2 16 TRBV5-1 TGCGCCAGCAGCTTGAGGGTCGGGGGGGCAGGAGATACGCAGTATTTT CASSLRVGGAGDTQYF